This T cell receptor (beta chain) was identified during a study of cytomegalovirus exposure and HLA in healthy donors (dated by TCRdb to about 2017). Looking at the study overall: According to an earlier analysis of 550 to 750 of the donors, about 179 million T cells yielded some 110 million unique TCR beta sequences and about 300 Gb of sequence data. The study used immunosequencing to profile the T cell repertoires of several hundred subjects and linked those repertoires to cytomegalovirus serostatus. To predict cytomegalovirus infection status, the study brought together high-throughput TCR immunosequencing, statistical association of individual TCRs with disease status, and machine learning. An early release covering roughly 640 HLA-typed donors comprised about 300 gigabases of sequencing data and around 85 million unique TCR sequences. Across approximately 400 genotyped donors of the cohort, an average of about 200,000 unique TCR beta nucleotide sequences per donor were sequenced, and roughly 18% of those sequences were non-productive. The study aimed to test whether signatures of past pathogen exposure could be identified by cataloging public T cell receptors. To study patterns of TCR occurrence, a later analysis re-analyzed previously published TCR beta repertoires from 650 to 750 donors and added high-resolution HLA genotyping. In an earlier analysis of roughly 540 of the donors, high-throughput TCR beta sequencing was used to judge whether each TCR beta V gene segment behaved as functional or pseudogenic. Donor age, sex, ethnicity and CMV serostatus were compiled alongside the repertoire data. A later genetic analysis took genome-wide SNP genotypes for about 60% of the roughly 670 donors and used that subset as a discovery cohort. About five DR-DQ haplotypes were handled as single units for association and clustering, since linkage in the cohort was strong. Besides the first cohort of about 730 subjects, a separate validation cohort made up of over 95 different subjects was used. Both class I and class II loci were covered by HLA typing, at four-digit resolution. Of the roughly 400 genotyped donors, 81% were placed in the genetic ancestry cluster associated with self-reported Caucasian donors. In the later analysis, no new phenotypic data were used to find candidate immune exposures; instead, reliance was placed on TCR beta sequences and their occurrence across donors. Every discovery cohort repertoire had been produced on one sequencing platform. Typing coverage differed by locus: A, B, C, DRB1 and DQB1 were typed in roughly 629-630 donors, DQA1 in 500 to 550, DPA1 in 600 to 610, and DPB1 in just under 480.

Results and caveats for the whole study, not just this receptor: Correlated functional status among segregating V segments might reflect linkage disequilibrium, but an unknown experimental factor could not be ruled out. According to a later analysis, parvovirus B19, influenza, CMV and Epstein-Barr virus appeared linked to several top co-occurrence clusters. An earlier analysis of around 540 of the donors showed that most TCR beta V segments appeared in productive rearrangements either about 87% or about 30% of the time, which broadly matched IMGT annotations. In vitro tests confirmed that three of the cytomegalovirus-associated TCR beta chains recognize cytomegalovirus antigens. In a later genetic analysis, fewer N-insertions in productive TCRs were reported among donors in an Asian-associated ancestry cluster than the roughly 700-donor mean. In the study, approximately 160 TCR beta chains were listed as associated with cytomegalovirus. Over 15 rarely observed V segments, including chromosome 9 orphons, were excluded from the earlier analysis of some 590 of the donors because counts were too low. A later analysis found that HLA-associated TCR beta chains were more clonally expanded and had lower generation probabilities than equally common non-associated chains. According to the authors, the approach could potentially be generalized to other disease states and immunological phenotypes. The presence/absence analyses assumed that sequencing depth was roughly uniform across donors, and that assumption may not be true. Most CMV-associated TCR beta chains appeared to be HLA-restricted in a later analysis, and the HLA associations seemed to be driven largely by CMV exposure. The sequencing pipeline was judged likely to have produced a cluster of highly shared sequence variants as a technical artifact. Because HLA typing was missing for some donors at each locus, association tests included only the typed subset. According to a later analysis, TCR association rates differed among HLA loci, with DRB1 alleles showing the most associated TCRs and HLA-C alleles showing the fewest. The only immune exposure information available for the cohort was CMV serostatus. Cytomegalovirus status was reported to be diagnosed by the classifier with high specificity and sensitivity in both the original and validation cohorts. When HLA alleles, especially DR and DQ, strongly co-occurred, attributing TCR associations to individual alleles was difficult. In a later genetic analysis, a missense DCLRE1C variant was associated with V-gene and J-gene trimming of TCR beta chains, and the association was replicated in an independent cohort. In this cohort, only TCR beta chains were sequenced, and detectable features were limited by the absence of alpha or paired-chain data. A further reported finding was that TCR beta sequences accurately predicted the HLA-A and HLA-B alleles for most subjects in the first cohort. In a later analysis, some 17,000 TCR beta sequences were associated with specific HLA alleles at a false discovery rate of 0.05. While some public TCRs were present in many individuals, most TCR sequences turned up only very rarely across donors.

The cohort was made up of 500 to 800 healthy bone marrow donors. At the time of sampling, all cohort members were nominally healthy, though unrecorded immune exposures were likely present. The donor was CMV seronegative and belonged to the group of under 400 seronegative cohort members. Every donor gave a peripheral blood sample, and the peripheral blood mononuclear cells from that sample were used for TCR beta sequencing. Genomic DNA was extracted from the blood cell samples with the Qiagen DNeasy Blood Extraction Kit. As to this clone: No antigen is known for it. Base-call qualities are not available, and no considerably larger clone is one nucleotide away.

Library generation was performed with the immunoSEQ multiplex PCR assay. For the multiplex PCR, a mixture combining 60 forward primers for TCR Vbeta segments and 13 reverse primers for TCR Jbeta segments was used. A multiplex PCR assay on genomic DNA amplified the CDR3 region of rearranged TCR beta genes. The amplified TCR beta libraries were sequenced on the Illumina HiSeq System as 87-base-pair reads. As for how the authors treated the data: A later analysis counted approximately 76 million unique TCR beta chains across the 670 or so repertoires, and around 12 million of these chains were shared by at least two donors. Raw reads were error-corrected and collapsed into unique sequences with a nearest-neighbor algorithm that merged closely related sequences to remove PCR and sequencing errors. CDR3 sequences were aligned to IMGT reference sequences to assign V, D and J gene segments. For a sequence to be retained, a match of at least six nucleotides to both a V gene segment and a J gene segment was required. A rearrangement counted as productive if the CDR3 had no stop codons and remained in frame with V and J, and every other rearrangement counted as non-productive. Following IMGT convention, CDR3 was defined as the stretch from the second conserved V-encoded cysteine to the conserved J-encoded phenylalanine. The earlier analysis of about 640 of the donors excluded any sequence lacking an unambiguous match to a single V gene segment. An earlier analysis of 550 to 650 of the donors classified V segments as functional when productive rearrangements were above 56.7% and as segregating when the standard deviation between donors was above 5%. A statistical classification framework was built for diagnosing cytomegalovirus status from the catalog of TCR beta chain sequences. A later analysis assigned V and J genes by comparing TCR nucleotide sequences with IMGT/GENE-DB human TR gene sequences. A later analysis assigned CDR3 sequences and most-parsimonious VDJ recombination scenarios with the TCRdist pipeline. A later analysis defined each TCR beta chain by its CDR3 amino acid sequence plus V-gene family, and excluded reads lacking a unique V-gene family. To address suspected cross-contamination and a sequencing artifact, a later analysis removed 592 highly shared, low-generation-probability nucleotide sequences. For each public chain, a later analysis derived a clonal expansion index from normalized ranks of inferred template counts within each repertoire. In a later analysis, generation probabilities were computed with a VDJ recombination model fitted to out-of-frame rearrangements, and the resulting probabilities were checked against IGoR. A later analysis scored TCR-TCR, TCR-HLA and TCR-CMV co-occurrence with hypergeometric tests, applying a repertoire-size bias correction to TCR pairs. To estimate false discovery rates, a later analysis permuted the HLA or CMV assignments 20 times. In a later analysis, co-occurring TCRs were grouped using DBSCAN, and TCRdist sequence similarity was added for clustering within HLA-allele-positive subsets. Repertoires with fewer than 30,000 or more than 120,000 public chains were left out of co-occurrence clustering, as were several repertoires with anomalous nucleotide sharing. Imported from immuneACCESS, the table was reduced by TCRdb to in-frame sequences with V and J called. These copies leave out some clones; in studies compared against another copy, an unresolved V gene accounts for under half, and the cause of the remainder is not known. V and J calls and clone size are given by that table; D and trimming were obtained from the DNA. Recorded for this sample are about 120,000 clones; around 79% of them occurred a single time. About 1.5% of the sample is taken by the ten largest.

This sequence originates from a young woman in good health and CMV-seronegative. The material sequenced was PBMCs.

This receptor has the CDR3 CASSLAPGAPYSNQPQHF. In nucleotides, the sequence is TGTGCCAGCAGCTTGGCCCCAGGGGCCCCTTATAGCAATCAGCCCCAGCATTTT. The chain uses TRBV5-5 and TRBJ1-5; the D gene is perhaps TRBD1, from 6 matching bases. Including cysteine and phenylalanine, the CDR3 has 18 amino acids. Only the CDR3 portion is preserved as DNA: 54 bases, with reading frame beginning at the first base. V loses 0 bases, J loses 0 bases, and the germline ends lie 16 bases apart. CDR1 and CDR2 (SGHKS, YYEKEE) derive from the germline V gene (reference sequence). Where the CDR3 stops, the reference TRBV5-5 and TRBJ1-5 genes take over; the full variable domain is DAGVTQSPTHLIKTRGQQVTLRCSPISGHKSVSWYQQVLGQGPQFIFQYYEKEERGRGNFPDRFSARQFPNYSSELNVNALLLGDSALYLCASSLAPGAPYSNQPQHFGDGTRLSIL.